The clone carrying this T cell receptor beta chain was seen many times. Its antigen is undetermined. From the RACE reads, TCRdb called clonotypes with MiXCR, one entry per CDR3 protein. The data contain 300,000 to 450,000 distinct CDR3 sequences, 4% to 6% of them singletons. This sample was included in a study of human T cells and chemical hapten exposure. Study-level points and caveats: With patch test score, the counts of PT1 expanded TCRs showed a positive correlation.

Stated time point: pre-sensitization, week 0. Treatment specified: therapeutic diphenylcyclopropenone sensitization with weekly scalp DPC. With 4 bases removed from V and 3 bases from J, the gap between germline ends came to 19 bases. The CDR3 contains 17 residues. CDR1 WSHSY and CDR2 SAAADI come from the germline V gene. The rearrangement uses TRBV10-2 and TRBJ2-1; D is perhaps TRBD1 or TRBD2 (8 bases each). The starting material was whole blood, obtained in connection with sensitization to the hapten diphenylcyclopropenone (DPC). The origin of this receptor is a woman aged 45-65 years with alopecia areata. Some clones in this sample may be carry-over from other donors' samples. The CDR3 DNA reads as TGCGCCAGCAGTGCAGGCAGGGGGCGGGAGGTCTACAATGAGCAGTTCTTC. It yields the protein CASSAGRGREVYNEQFF.